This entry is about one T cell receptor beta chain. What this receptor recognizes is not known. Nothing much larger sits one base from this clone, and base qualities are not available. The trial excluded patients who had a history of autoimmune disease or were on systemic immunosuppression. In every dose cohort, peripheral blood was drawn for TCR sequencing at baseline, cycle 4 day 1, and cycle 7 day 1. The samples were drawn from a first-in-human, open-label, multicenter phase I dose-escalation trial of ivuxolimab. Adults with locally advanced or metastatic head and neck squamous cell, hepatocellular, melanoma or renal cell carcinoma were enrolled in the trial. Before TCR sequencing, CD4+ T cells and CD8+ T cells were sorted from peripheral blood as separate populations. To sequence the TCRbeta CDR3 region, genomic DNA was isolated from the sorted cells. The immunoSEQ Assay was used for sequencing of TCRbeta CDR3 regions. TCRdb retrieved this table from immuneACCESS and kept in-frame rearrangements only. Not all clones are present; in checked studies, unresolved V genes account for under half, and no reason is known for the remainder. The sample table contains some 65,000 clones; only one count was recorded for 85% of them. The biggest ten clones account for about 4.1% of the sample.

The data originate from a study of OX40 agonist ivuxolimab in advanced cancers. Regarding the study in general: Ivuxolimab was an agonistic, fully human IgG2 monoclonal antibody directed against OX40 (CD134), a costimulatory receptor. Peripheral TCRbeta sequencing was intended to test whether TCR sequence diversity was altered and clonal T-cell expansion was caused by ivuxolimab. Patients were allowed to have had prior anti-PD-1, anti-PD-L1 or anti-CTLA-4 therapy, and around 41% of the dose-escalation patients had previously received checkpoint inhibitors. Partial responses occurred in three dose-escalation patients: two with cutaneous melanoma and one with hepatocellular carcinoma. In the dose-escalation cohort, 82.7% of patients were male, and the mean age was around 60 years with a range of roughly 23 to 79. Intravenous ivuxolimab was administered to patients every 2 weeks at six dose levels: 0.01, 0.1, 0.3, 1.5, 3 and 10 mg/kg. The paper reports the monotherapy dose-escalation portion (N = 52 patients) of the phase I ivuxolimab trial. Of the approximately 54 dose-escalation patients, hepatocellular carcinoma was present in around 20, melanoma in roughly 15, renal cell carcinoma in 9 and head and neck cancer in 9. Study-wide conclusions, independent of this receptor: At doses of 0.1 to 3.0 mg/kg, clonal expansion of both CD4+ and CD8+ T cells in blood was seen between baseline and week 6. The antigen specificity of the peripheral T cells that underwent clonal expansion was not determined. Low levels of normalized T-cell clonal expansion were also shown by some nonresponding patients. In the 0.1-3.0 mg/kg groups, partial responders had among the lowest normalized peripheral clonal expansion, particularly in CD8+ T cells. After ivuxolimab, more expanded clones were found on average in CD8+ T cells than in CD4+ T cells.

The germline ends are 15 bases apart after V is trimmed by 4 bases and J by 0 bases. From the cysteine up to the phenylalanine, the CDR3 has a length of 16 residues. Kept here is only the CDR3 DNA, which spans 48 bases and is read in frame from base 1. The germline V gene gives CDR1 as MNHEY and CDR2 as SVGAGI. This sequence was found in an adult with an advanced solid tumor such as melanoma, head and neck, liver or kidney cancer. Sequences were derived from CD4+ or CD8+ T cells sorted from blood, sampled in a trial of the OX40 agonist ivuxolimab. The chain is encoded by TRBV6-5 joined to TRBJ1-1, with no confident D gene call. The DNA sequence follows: TGTGCCAGCAGTTCTCTAAGGACGGTCATGAACACTGAAGCTTTCTTT. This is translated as CASSSLRTVMNTEAFF.